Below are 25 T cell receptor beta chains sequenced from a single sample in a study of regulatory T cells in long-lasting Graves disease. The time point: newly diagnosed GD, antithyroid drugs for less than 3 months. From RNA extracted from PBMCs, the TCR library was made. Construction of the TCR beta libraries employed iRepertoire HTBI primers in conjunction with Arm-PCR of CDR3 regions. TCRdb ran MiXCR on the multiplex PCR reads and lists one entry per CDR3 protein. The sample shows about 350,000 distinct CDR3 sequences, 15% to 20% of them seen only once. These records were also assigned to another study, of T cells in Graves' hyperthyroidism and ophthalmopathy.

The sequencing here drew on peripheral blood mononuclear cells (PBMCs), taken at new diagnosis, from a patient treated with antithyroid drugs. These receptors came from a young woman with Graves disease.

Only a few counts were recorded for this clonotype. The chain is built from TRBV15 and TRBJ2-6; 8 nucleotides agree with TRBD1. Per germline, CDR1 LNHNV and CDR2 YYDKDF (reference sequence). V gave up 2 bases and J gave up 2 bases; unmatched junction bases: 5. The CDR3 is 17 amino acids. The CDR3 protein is CATSRLAGGAGANVLTF. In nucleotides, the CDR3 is TGTGCCACCAGCAGATTAGCAGGGGGCGCTGGGGCCAACGTCCTGACTTTC.

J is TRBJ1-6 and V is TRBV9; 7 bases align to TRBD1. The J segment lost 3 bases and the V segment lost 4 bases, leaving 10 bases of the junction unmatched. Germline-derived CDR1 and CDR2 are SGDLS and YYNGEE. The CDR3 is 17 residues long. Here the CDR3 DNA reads TGTGCCAGCAGCCCGACATTGGGACAGTACTATAATTCACCCCTCCACTTT. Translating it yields CASSPTLGQYYNSPLHF.

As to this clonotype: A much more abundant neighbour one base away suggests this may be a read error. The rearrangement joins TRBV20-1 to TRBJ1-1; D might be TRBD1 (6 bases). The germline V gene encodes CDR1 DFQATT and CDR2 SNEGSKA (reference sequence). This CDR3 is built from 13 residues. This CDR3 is CSARDLGDTVAFF. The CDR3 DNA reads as TGCAGTGCTAGAGATTTAGGGGACACTGTAGCTTTCTTT.

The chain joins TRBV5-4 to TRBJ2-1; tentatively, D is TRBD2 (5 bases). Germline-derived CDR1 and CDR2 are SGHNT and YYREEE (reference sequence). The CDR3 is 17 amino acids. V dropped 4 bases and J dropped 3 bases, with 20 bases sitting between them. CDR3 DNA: TGTGCCAGCAGCGACGGGATAACCAGCGGAGGCTACAATGAGCAGTTCTTC. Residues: CASSDGITSGGYNEQFF. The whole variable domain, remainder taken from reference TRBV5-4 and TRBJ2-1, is ETGVTQSPTHLIKTRGQQVTLRCSSQSGHNTVSWYQQALGQGPQFIFQYYREEENGRGNFPPRFSGLQFPNYSSELNVNALELDDSALYLCASSDGITSGGYNEQFFGPGTRLTVL.

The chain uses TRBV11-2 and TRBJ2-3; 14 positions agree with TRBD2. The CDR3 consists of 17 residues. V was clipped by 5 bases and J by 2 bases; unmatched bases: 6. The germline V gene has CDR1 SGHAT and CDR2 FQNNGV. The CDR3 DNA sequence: TGTGCCAGCAGCCCCCGGACTAGCGGGAGGACCACAGATACGCAGTATTTT. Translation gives CASSPRTSGRTTDTQYF.

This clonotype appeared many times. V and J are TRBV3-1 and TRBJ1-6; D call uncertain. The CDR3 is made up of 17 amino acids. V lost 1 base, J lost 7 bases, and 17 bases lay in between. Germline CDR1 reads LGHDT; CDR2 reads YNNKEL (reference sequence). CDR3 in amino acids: CASSQGFSSGVNSPLHF. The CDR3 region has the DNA TGTGCCAGCAGCCAAGGCTTTTCTTCAGGAGTCAATTCACCCCTCCACTTT.

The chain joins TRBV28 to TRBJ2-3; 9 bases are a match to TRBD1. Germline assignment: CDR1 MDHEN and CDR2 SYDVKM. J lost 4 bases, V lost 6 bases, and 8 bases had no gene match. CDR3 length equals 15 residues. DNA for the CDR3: TGTGCCAGCAGCCACACGACAGGGGGGGCAGATACGCAGTATTTT. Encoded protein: CASSHTTGGADTQYF. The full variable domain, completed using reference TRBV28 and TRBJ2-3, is DVKVTQSSRYLVKRTGEKVFLECVQDMDHENMFWYRQDPGLGLRLIYFSYDVKMKEKGDIPEGYSVSREKKERFSLILESASTNQTSMYLCASSHTTGGADTQYFGPGTRLTVL.

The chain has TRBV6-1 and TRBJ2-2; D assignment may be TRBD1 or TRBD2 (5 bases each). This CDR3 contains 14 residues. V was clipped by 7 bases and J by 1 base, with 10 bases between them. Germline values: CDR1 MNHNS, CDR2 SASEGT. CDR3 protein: CASTWDGNTGELFF. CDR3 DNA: TGTGCCAGCACTTGGGACGGGAACACCGGGGAGCTGTTTTTT.

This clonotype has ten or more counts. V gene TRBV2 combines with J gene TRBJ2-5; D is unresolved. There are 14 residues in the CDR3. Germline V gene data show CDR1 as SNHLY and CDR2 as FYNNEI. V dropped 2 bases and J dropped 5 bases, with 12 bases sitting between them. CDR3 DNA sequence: TGTGCCAGCAGTGAAACCCAGTTACAGGAGACCCAGTACTTC. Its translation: CASSETQLQETQYF.

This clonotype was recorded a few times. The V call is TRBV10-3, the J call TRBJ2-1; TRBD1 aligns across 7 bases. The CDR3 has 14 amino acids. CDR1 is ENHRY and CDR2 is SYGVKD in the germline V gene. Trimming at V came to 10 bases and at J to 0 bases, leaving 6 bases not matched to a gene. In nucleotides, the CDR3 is TGTGCCACAAGCACAGGGGACTCCTACAATGAGCAGTTCTTC. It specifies CATSTGDSYNEQFF.

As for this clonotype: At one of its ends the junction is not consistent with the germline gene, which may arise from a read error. This CDR3 is CVSSSVGRAVYEQYF. The DNA for the CDR3 is TGTGTCAGCAGCTCCGTGGGGAGAGCTGTCTACGAGCAGTACTTC. The chain is built from TRBV13 and TRBJ2-7; D is perhaps TRBD2 (5 bases). Germline CDR1 PRHDT, CDR2 FYEKMQ (reference sequence). There are 15 residues in the CDR3.

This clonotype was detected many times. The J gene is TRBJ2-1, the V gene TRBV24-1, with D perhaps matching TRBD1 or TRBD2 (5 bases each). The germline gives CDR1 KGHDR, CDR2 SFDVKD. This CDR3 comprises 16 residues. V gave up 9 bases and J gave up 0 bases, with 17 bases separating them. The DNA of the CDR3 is TGTGCCACCGGAGGAAGGGGCCCTAACTCCTACAATGAGCAGTTCTTC. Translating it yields CATGGRGPNSYNEQFF.

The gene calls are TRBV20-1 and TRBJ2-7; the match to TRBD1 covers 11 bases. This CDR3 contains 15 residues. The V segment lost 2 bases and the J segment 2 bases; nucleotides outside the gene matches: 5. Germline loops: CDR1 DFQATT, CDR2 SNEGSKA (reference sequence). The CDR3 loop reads CSARPGQGAPYEQYF. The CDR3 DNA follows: TGCAGTGCTAGACCCGGACAGGGGGCACCCTACGAGCAGTACTTC.

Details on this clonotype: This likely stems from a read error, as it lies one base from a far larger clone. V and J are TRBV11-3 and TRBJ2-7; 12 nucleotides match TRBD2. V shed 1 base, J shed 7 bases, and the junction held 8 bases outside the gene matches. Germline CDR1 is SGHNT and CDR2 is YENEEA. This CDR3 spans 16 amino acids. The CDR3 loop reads CASSLGPSGGDNEQYF. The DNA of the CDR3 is TGTGCCAGCAGCTTAGGTCCTAGCGGGGGGGACAATGAGCAGTACTTC.

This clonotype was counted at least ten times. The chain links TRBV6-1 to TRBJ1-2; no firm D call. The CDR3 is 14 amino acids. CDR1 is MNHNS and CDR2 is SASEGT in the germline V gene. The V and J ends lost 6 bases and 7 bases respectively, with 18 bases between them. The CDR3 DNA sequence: TGTGCCAGCAGAATGAGTCCCGCCCTTCCTGGCTACACCTTC. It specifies CASRMSPALPGYTF.

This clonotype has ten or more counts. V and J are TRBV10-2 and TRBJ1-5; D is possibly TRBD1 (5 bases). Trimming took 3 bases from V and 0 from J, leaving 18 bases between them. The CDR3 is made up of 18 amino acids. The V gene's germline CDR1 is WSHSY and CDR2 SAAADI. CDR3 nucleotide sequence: TGCGCCAGCAGTGATTTTTTGTTAGGGGAGTATAGCAATCAGCCCCAGCATTTT. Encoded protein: CASSDFLLGEYSNQPQHF.

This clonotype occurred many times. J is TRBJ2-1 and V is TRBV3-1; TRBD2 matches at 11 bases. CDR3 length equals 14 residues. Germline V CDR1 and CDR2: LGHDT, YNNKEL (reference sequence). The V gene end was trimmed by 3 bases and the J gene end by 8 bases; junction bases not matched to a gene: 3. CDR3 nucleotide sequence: TGTGCCAGCAGCCAGGGGACTAGCGGACATGAGCAGTTCTTC. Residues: CASSQGTSGHEQFF.

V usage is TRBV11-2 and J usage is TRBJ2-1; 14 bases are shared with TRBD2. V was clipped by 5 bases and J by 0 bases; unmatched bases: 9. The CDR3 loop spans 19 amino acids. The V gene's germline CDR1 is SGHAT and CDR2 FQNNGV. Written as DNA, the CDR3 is TGTGCCAGCAGCCTGGGACTAGCGGGAGTCAGCGGCTCCTACAATGAGCAGTTCTTC. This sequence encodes CASSLGLAGVSGSYNEQFF.

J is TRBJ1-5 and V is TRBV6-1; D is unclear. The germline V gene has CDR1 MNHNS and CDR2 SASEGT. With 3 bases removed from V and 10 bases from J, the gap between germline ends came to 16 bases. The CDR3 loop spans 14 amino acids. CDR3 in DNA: TGTGCCAGCAGTGAGGGGTTGGCGCCAACACCCCAGCATTTT. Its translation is CASSEGLAPTPQHF.

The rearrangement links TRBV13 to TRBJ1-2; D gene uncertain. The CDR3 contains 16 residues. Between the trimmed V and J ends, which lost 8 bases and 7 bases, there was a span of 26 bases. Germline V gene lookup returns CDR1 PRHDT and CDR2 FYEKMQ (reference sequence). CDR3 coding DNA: TGTGCCAGCGGACGGGCGGCCGCGAACCTGTTGTTTGGCTACACCTTC. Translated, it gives CASGRAAANLLFGYTF.

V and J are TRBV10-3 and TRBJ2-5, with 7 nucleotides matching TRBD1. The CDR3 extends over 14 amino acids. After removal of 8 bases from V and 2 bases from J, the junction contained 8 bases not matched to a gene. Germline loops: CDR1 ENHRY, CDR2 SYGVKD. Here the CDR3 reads CAIGDRVFQETQYF. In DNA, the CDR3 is TGTGCCATCGGAGACAGGGTTTTTCAAGAGACCCAGTACTTC.

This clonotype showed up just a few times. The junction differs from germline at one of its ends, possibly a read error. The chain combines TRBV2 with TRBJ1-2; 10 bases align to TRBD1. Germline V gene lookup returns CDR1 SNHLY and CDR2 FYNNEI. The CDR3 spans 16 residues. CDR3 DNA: TGCGCCAGCAGCGGACCCGGGACAGGGGAAAACTATGGCTACACCTTC. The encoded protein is CASSGPGTGENYGYTF.

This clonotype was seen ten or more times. The CDR3 DNA is TGTGCCTGGAGTGTCGGCAGATACAATGAGCAGTTCTTC. Translated, it gives CAWSVGRYNEQFF. The V call is TRBV30, the J call TRBJ2-1; no definite D call. V lost 0 bases and J 4 bases, leaving 7 bases between the germline ends. The CDR3 length is 13 residues. Germline V gene lookup returns CDR1 GTSNPN and CDR2 SVGIG (reference sequence).

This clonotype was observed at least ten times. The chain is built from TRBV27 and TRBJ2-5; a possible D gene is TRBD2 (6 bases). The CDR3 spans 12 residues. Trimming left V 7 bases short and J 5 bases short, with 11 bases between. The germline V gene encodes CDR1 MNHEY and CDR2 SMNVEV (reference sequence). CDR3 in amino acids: CASKDGSETQYF. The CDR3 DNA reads TGTGCCAGCAAAGACGGGAGCGAGACCCAGTACTTC.

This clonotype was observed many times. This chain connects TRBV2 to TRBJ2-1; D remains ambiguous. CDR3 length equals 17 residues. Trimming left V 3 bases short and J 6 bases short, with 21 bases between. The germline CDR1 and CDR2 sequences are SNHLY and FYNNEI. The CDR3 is CASSDLGVGPRSNEQFF. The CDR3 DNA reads TGTGCCAGCAGTGATTTGGGCGTAGGTCCTAGGTCCAATGAGCAGTTCTTC.